The following is a T cell receptor (beta chain) sequence with its context. Its matching antigen is unknown. The data were obtained in a study of beta chain features in type 1 diabetes. Whole-study results and caveats: The study found moderately but significantly shorter TCRB CDR3s in all four CD4+ subsets of Type 1 diabetes patients.

The study reverse transcribed the entire isolated RNA, so it sequenced expressed TCRB transcripts. Libraries were prepared by immunoSEQ multiplex PCR; TCRdb keeps only in-frame clonotypes and omits some of them. The profile shows around 500,000 clones, 9.5% to 12% of them singletons. Per the germline V gene, CDR1 is SEHNR and CDR2 is FQNEAQ (reference sequence). Trimming removed 1 base from V and 13 bases from J, with 5 bases in between. This CDR3 comprises 11 residues. What was sequenced was naive CD4+ T cells from blood. The receptor's source is a woman aged 18-29 years in good health. This chain connects TRBV7-9 to TRBJ1-6; D is unresolved. The CDR3 DNA is TGTGCCAGCAGCTTAGGGGTCCCCCTCCACTTT. Translated: CASSLGVPLHF.